The 30 T cell receptor beta chains below were found in one sample sequenced in a study of identical twins. One entry per CDR3 protein results from TCRdb running MiXCR on the 5' RACE reads. The data hold about 570,000 distinct CDR3 sequences, with over 8.5% observed a single time. These data also formed part of another study, on yellow fever vaccine responses in identical twins.

The sequencing sample was made of PBMCs. Receptor source: a woman under 30 in good health.

The rearrangement joins TRBV20-1 to TRBJ2-3; D possibly uses TRBD1 or TRBD2 (6 bases each). The CDR3 runs 16 residues. Germline CDR1 DFQATT, CDR2 SNEGSKA (reference sequence). V lost 4 bases and J lost 2, with 19 bases in between. The CDR3, as DNA: TGCAGTGCTACCGCCTCGCGGGACACCTACACAGATACGCAGTATTTT. It yields the protein CSATASRDTYTDTQYF.

This clonotype was counted many times. The chain combines TRBV4-3 with TRBJ2-3, with unresolved D. Trimming removed 0 bases from V and 6 bases from J, with 13 bases in between. The CDR3 spans 15 residues. Looked up from germline, CDR1 is LGHNA and CDR2 is YSLEER. The DNA for the CDR3 is TGCGCCAGCAGCCAAGATTCCCTCTTAGGGGATACGCAGTATTTT. This encodes CASSQDSLLGDTQYF.

This clonotype appeared a few times. V is TRBV6-1 and J is TRBJ1-4; D not resolved. V lost 5 bases, J lost 0 bases, and 10 bases lay in between. The CDR3 is made up of 15 amino acids. CDR1 MNHNS and CDR2 SASEGT come from the germline V gene. This CDR3 is CASSRYPATNEKLFF. CDR3 bases: TGTGCCAGCAGTAGGTACCCTGCAACTAATGAAAAACTGTTTTTT.

This clonotype occurred a few times. The junction does not match germline at one end; this may be a read error. V gene TRBV6-1 combines with J gene TRBJ2-3; TRBD2 agrees at 7 bases. In germline, CDR1 is MNHNS, CDR2 SASEGT. The CDR3 consists of 14 residues. The CDR3 bases are TGTGCCAGCAGTCAAGCGGGGCTAACAGATACGCAGTATTTT. It is translated as CASSQAGLTDTQYF.

This clonotype has a count of ten or more. V and J are TRBV20-1 and TRBJ2-7; D is unresolved. The V end lost 0 bases, the J end lost 0 bases, and 12 bases lay between the germline ends. From germline, CDR1 is DFQATT and CDR2 SNEGSKA (reference sequence). This CDR3 region has 15 residues. CDR3 region: CSARDRQSSSYEQYF. Here the CDR3 DNA reads TGCAGTGCTAGAGATCGCCAGTCAAGCTCCTACGAGCAGTACTTC.

Many counts were recorded for this clonotype. This rearrangement joins TRBV15 to TRBJ2-5; 10 nucleotides agree with TRBD1. The CDR3 runs 16 residues. V shed 3 bases and J 5 bases; nucleotides not matched to a gene: 9. Germline V gene lookup returns CDR1 LNHNV and CDR2 YYDKDF (reference sequence). The CDR3 nucleotides are TGTGCCACCAGCAGCCGACAGGGGGCTTTGTCCGAGACCCAGTACTTC. Residues: CATSSRQGALSETQYF.

In nucleotides, the CDR3 is TGCAGTGCTAGAGGGGGACTAGCAGTCAATGAGCAGTTCTTC. As protein: CSARGGLAVNEQFF. The J gene is TRBJ2-1, the V gene TRBV20-1; 9 bases match TRBD2. Germline CDR1 reads DFQATT; CDR2 reads SNEGSKA (reference sequence). V gave up 1 base and J gave up 6 bases; unmatched junction bases: 4. CDR3 length equals 14 residues.

CDR3 nucleotides: TGCAGCGTTGGATGGGGCGGGAACGAGCAGTACTTC. Its protein is CSVGWGGNEQYF. The rearrangement joins TRBV29-1 to TRBJ2-7, with D tentatively TRBD2 (6 bases). Germline V gene lookup returns CDR1 SQVTM and CDR2 ANQGSEA. This CDR3 has 12 residues. Trimming left V 4 bases short and J 5 bases short, with 12 bases between.

This clonotype was detected many times. This rearrangement joins TRBV7-9 to TRBJ1-2; 9 bases fit TRBD1. The CDR3 covers 16 residues. The V gene's germline CDR1 is SEHNR and CDR2 FQNEAQ (reference sequence). The ends lost 0 bases at V and 0 bases at J; junction bases unmatched: 2. CDR3 in amino acids: CASSLAGQGANYGYTF. Here the CDR3 DNA reads TGTGCCAGCAGCTTAGCGGGACAGGGAGCTAACTATGGCTACACCTTC.

This clonotype was found a few times. The rearrangement links TRBV6-2 or TRBV6-3 to TRBJ2-1; weak D call: TRBD2 (6 bases). The V end lost 0 bases, the J end lost 0 bases, and 15 bases lay between the germline ends. Per germline, CDR1 MNHEY and CDR2 SVGEGT. The CDR3 spans 18 residues. CDR3 loop: CASSYSLEAGYSYNEQFF. In DNA, the CDR3 is TGTGCCAGCAGTTACTCTCTTGAAGCGGGTTACTCCTACAATGAGCAGTTCTTC.

This clonotype was counted many times. The chain uses TRBV7-9 and TRBJ2-7, with a tentative D call TRBD2 (5 bases). The CDR3 is 17 residues long. V lost 8 bases, J lost 1 base, and 24 bases lay in between. From germline, CDR1 is SEHNR and CDR2 FQNEAQ (reference sequence). The CDR3 here is CASPLFVAGKRSYEQYF. In nucleotides, the CDR3 is TGTGCCAGCCCCCTCTTTGTAGCCGGGAAACGGTCCTACGAGCAGTACTTC. The full variable domain, rest sourced from reference TRBV7-9 and TRBJ2-7, is DTGVSQNPRHKITKRGQNVTFRCDPISEHNRLYWYRQTLGQGPEFLTYFQNEAQLEKSRLLSDRFSAERPKGSFSTLEIQRTEQGDSAMYLCASPLFVAGKRSYEQYFGPGTRLTVT.

This clonotype was picked up many times. V is TRBV12-3 or TRBV12-4 and J is TRBJ2-1; TRBD1 matches at 8 bases. The CDR3 length is 17 residues. Trimming took 5 bases from V and 7 from J; bases not matched to a gene: 16. CDR3 in DNA: TGTGCCAGCAGTACGGGGACAGGACGACCTCATCGGAATGAGCAGTTCTTC. Its translation: CASSTGTGRPHRNEQFF.

This clonotype was seen ten or more times. The rearrangement uses TRBV29-1 and TRBJ1-1; perhaps TRBD1 as D (5 bases). Germline values: CDR1 SQVTM, CDR2 ANQGSEA. There are 16 residues in the CDR3. V was pared by 4 bases and J by 3 bases, with 21 bases between. CDR3 sequence reads: CSVVGAERDSYTEAFF. As DNA, the CDR3 is TGCAGCGTTGTTGGGGCTGAGAGGGATTCGTACACTGAAGCTTTCTTT.

The chain recombines TRBV3-1 with TRBJ2-5; TRBD2 matches 13 bases. Losses at the gene ends were 4 bases for V and 5 bases for J; bases not matched to a gene: 7. Germline V CDR1 and CDR2: LGHDT, YNNKEL (reference sequence). There are 16 residues in the CDR3. CDR3 in DNA: TGTGCCAGCAGCCCAGGACTAGCGGGGGTCCCGGAGACCCAGTACTTC. It encodes CASSPGLAGVPETQYF.

This clonotype was detected many times. The chain uses TRBV7-3 and TRBJ1-1; D perhaps matches TRBD1 (5 bases). Trimming stripped 4 bases from V and 4 bases from J, with 16 bases between. Germline V gene sequence: CDR1 SGHTA, CDR2 FQGTGA. This CDR3 region has 15 residues. The CDR3 DNA follows: TGTGCCAGCAGCTCCTCAGGGAGCAGTGGCACTGAAGCTTTCTTT. Translation gives CASSSSGSSGTEAFF.

This clonotype has more than one count but fewer than ten. The chain combines TRBV27 with TRBJ1-1; a possible D gene is TRBD1 (6 bases). The CDR3 consists of 13 residues. CDR1 and CDR2 (germline): MNHEY, SMNVEV (reference sequence). V was clipped by 6 bases and J by 6 bases, with 14 bases between them. CDR3 protein: CASSTQGIAEAFF. DNA of the CDR3: TGTGCCAGCAGCACACAGGGAATCGCTGAAGCTTTCTTT.

At least ten counts were recorded for this clonotype. V is TRBV4-3 and J is TRBJ2-5; 10 bases match TRBD1. V was clipped by 4 bases and J by 2 bases; unmatched bases: 1. Germline CDR1 is LGHNA and CDR2 is YSLEER. There are 14 residues in the CDR3. DNA for the CDR3: TGCGCCAGCAGCCGGGACAGGGGTCAAGAGACCCAGTACTTC. This translates into CASSRDRGQETQYF.

This clonotype was counted between two and nine times. CDR3 in DNA: TGTGCCAGCAGCTTAGGCGGACAGGCCCTGACGGTCGGGGAGCTGTTTTTT. This translates into CASSLGGQALTVGELFF. The rearrangement joins TRBV7-9 to TRBJ2-2; 7 bases are a match to TRBD1. Trimming at V came to 1 base and at J to 7 bases, leaving 12 bases not matched to a gene. Germline V lookup: CDR1 SEHNR, CDR2 FQNEAQ (reference sequence). This CDR3 region has 17 residues.

This clonotype was observed at least ten times. The chain is built from TRBV7-9 and TRBJ1-1, with unresolved D. The ends were cut back, 7 bases at V and 4 bases at J, with 16 bases in the middle. Germline loops: CDR1 SEHNR, CDR2 FQNEAQ (reference sequence). The CDR3 totals 14 residues. The CDR3 protein is CASNRSKVFTEAFF. The CDR3, as DNA: TGTGCCAGCAACAGATCTAAGGTCTTCACTGAAGCTTTCTTT.

The CDR3 nucleotides read TGCAGCGTTGGCGGGGGGGCCGGGACCCAGTACTTC. Protein: CSVGGGAGTQYF. The rearrangement uses TRBV29-1 and TRBJ2-5; 9 positions match TRBD2. Germline V lookup: CDR1 SQVTM, CDR2 ANQGSEA. The CDR3 length is 12 residues. J lost 7 bases, V lost 4 bases, and 4 bases had no gene match.

The chain links TRBV21-1 to TRBJ2-7; the DNA was not used to check the table's D call, TRBD2. TRBV21-1 constitutes a pseudogene. CDR3 length equals 19 residues. Written as DNA, the CDR3 is TGTGCCAGCAGCAAAGCGCTTAGGACTAGCGGGGGGGCCCCGTACGAGCAGTACTTC. This codes for CASSKALRTSGGAPYEQYF.

The sample holds many counts of this clonotype. The chain carries TRBV7-9 and TRBJ2-7; 7 bases map to TRBD1. The trim removed 2 bases at V and 3 bases at J, leaving 4 bases unmatched. The CDR3 sequence is 14 residues long. Germline V gives CDR1 SEHNR, CDR2 FQNEAQ (reference sequence). In DNA form, the CDR3 reads TGTGCCAGCAGCTTATCAGGGGGAGACTACGAGCAGTACTTC. It encodes CASSLSGGDYEQYF.

This sequence joins TRBV9 and TRBJ2-2; the D is unclear. Germline loops: CDR1 SGDLS, CDR2 YYNGEE. V shed 4 bases and J shed 6 bases, with 10 bases lying between them. The CDR3 runs 13 residues. CDR3 coding DNA: TGTGCCAGCAGCACGCAATTTTCCGGGGAGCTGTTTTTT. Amino acids: CASSTQFSGELFF. Looking up the rest from reference TRBV9 and TRBJ2-2 gives the full variable domain: DSGVTQTPKHLITATGQRVTLRCSPRSGDLSVYWYQQSLDQGLQFLIQYYNGEERAKGNILERFSAQQFPDLHSELNLSSLELGDSALYFCASSTQFSGELFFGEGSRLTVL.

The V call is TRBV24-1, the J call TRBJ2-1; a possible D gene is TRBD2 (6 bases). The length of the CDR3 is 15 residues. Trimming removed 4 bases from V and 1 base from J, with 10 bases in between. CDR1 KGHDR and CDR2 SFDVKD come from the germline V gene. The CDR3 here is CATSDPGRSYNEQFF. The CDR3 DNA sequence: TGTGCCACCAGTGACCCAGGGAGGTCCTACAATGAGCAGTTCTTC.

This clonotype was seen a few times. The V and J genes are TRBV29-1 and TRBJ2-7; 8 bases are a match to TRBD2. The CDR3 spans 16 residues. Losses at the gene ends were 0 bases for V and 8 bases for J; bases not matched to a gene: 15. From germline, CDR1 is SQVTM and CDR2 ANQGSEA. CDR3 protein: CSVEDSGGRIPSQQYF. The CDR3 nucleotides read TGCAGCGTTGAAGACTCCGGCGGGAGGATACCCAGCCAGCAGTACTTC.

This clonotype was detected only a few times. The chain uses TRBV24-1 and TRBJ2-5; unclear D gene. The V end was cut by 5 bases, the J end by 5 bases, with 8 bases between. The CDR3 has 12 amino acids. Germline-derived CDR1 and CDR2 are KGHDR and SFDVKD. Here the CDR3 DNA reads TGTGCCACCAGTGGCGCCGGGGAGACCCAGTACTTC. Translation gives CATSGAGETQYF.

This clonotype was seen ten or more times. This chain joins TRBV2 and TRBJ2-1, with unresolved D. V shed 1 base and J shed 6 bases, with 10 bases lying between them. The germline gives CDR1 SNHLY, CDR2 FYNNEI. The length of the CDR3 is 14 residues. DNA for the CDR3: TGTGCCAGCAGTGAAGTTTGGGTTGCCAATGAGCAGTTCTTC. This translates into CASSEVWVANEQFF.

This clonotype was counted at least ten times. The chain employs TRBV9 and TRBJ1-1; D gene unclear. This CDR3 comprises 15 residues. V lost 0 bases and J lost 0, with 9 bases in between. Germline V gives CDR1 SGDLS, CDR2 YYNGEE. The CDR3 spells CASSVAVGMNTEAFF. CDR3 bases: TGTGCCAGCAGCGTAGCTGTAGGCATGAACACTGAAGCTTTCTTT.

This chain links TRBV5-1 with TRBJ2-7, with a weak D call TRBD2 (7 bases). This CDR3 comprises 14 residues. Germline lookup yields CDR1 SGHRS and CDR2 YFSETQ. V was cut by 3 bases and J by 0 bases, with 10 bases left in between. The CDR3: CASSSGGVSYEQYF. In DNA form, the CDR3 reads TGCGCCAGCAGCTCGGGGGGCGTCTCCTACGAGCAGTACTTC.

This clonotype has more than one count but fewer than ten. The genes are TRBV4-3 and TRBJ2-3, with D tentatively TRBD1 (6 bases). The V gene's germline CDR1 is LGHNA and CDR2 YSLEER. Trimming stripped 1 base from V and 1 base from J, with 21 bases between. This CDR3 is 19 amino acids long. The CDR3 reads CASSQVPINRDTRTDTQYF. Here the CDR3 DNA reads TGCGCCAGCAGCCAAGTTCCAATAAACCGGGACACGCGCACAGATACGCAGTATTTT.